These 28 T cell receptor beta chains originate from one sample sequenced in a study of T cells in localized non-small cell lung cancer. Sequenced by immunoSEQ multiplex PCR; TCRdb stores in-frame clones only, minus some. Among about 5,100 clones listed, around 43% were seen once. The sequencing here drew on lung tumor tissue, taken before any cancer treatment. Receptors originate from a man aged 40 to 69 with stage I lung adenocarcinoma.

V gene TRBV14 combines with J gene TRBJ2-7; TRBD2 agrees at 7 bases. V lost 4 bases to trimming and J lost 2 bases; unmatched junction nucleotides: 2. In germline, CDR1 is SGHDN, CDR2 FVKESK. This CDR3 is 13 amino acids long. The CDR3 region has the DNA TGTGCCAGCAGCCGGGACTACACCTACGAGCAGTACTTC. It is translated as CASSRDYTYEQYF.

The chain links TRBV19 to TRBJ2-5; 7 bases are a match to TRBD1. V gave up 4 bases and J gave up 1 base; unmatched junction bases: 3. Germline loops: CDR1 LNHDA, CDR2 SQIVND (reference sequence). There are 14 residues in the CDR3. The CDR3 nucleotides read TGTGCCAGTAGTAAACAGGGGACCCAAGAGACCCAGTACTTC. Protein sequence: CASSKQGTQETQYF.

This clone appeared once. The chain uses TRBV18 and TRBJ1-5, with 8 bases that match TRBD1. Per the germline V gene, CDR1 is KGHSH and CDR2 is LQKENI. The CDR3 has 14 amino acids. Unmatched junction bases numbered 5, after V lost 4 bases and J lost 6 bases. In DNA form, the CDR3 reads TGTGCCAGCTCACGCGACAGGGGAGGTCAGCCCCAGCATTTT. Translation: CASSRDRGGQPQHF.

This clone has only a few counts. CDR3 bases: TGTGCCAGCAGCGTAGCAACAGGGAATACCTACGAGCAGTACTTC. Translated, it gives CASSVATGNTYEQYF. This chain links TRBV9 with TRBJ2-7; TRBD1 is a possible D gene (6 bases). Trimming took off 0 bases at V and 2 bases at J, with 12 bases between the two ends. CDR3 length: 15 residues. Germline CDR1 SGDLS, CDR2 YYNGEE.

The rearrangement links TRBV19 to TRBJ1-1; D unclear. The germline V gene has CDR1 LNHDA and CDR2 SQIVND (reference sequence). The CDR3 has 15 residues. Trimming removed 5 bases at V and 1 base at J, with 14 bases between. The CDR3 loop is CASSQSYLSNTEAFF. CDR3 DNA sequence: TGTGCCAGTAGTCAATCGTATTTATCGAACACTGAAGCTTTCTTT.

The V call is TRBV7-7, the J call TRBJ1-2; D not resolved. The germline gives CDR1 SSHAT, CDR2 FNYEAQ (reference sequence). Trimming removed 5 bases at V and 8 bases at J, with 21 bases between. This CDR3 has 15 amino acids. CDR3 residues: CASSLTSSQSQGYTF. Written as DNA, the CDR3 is TGTGCCAGCAGCCTAACGTCCTCCCAAAGTCAGGGCTACACCTTC.

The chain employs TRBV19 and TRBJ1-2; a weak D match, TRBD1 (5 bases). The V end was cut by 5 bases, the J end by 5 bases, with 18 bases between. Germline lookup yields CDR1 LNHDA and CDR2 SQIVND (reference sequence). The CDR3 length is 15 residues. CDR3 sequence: CASSPAFDSPYGYTF. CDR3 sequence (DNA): TGTGCCAGTAGTCCAGCATTCGACAGTCCGTATGGCTACACCTTC.

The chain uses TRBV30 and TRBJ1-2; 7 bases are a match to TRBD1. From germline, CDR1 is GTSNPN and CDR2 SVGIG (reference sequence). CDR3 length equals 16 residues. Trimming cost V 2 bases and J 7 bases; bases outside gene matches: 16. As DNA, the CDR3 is TGTGCCTGGAGTACTGGGACAGCCAAAGGAGTCTCTGGCTACACCTTC. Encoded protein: CAWSTGTAKGVSGYTF.

The CDR3 sequence: CASSLWAALSTEAFF. The CDR3 coding sequence is TGTGCCAGCAGTTTGTGGGCAGCCTTGAGCACTGAAGCTTTCTTT. This rearrangement joins TRBV12-1 to TRBJ1-1; TRBD1, the table's D call, was not compared with the DNA. TRBV12-1 is a pseudogene segment. CDR3 length: 15 amino acids.

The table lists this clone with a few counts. CDR3 in amino acids: CASRPAGGYGYTF. The CDR3 DNA reads as TGTGCCAGCAGGCCCGCGGGTGGCTATGGCTACACCTTC. This chain links TRBV6-8 with TRBJ1-2; D remains unclear. CDR3 length: 13 amino acids. The germline V gene encodes CDR1 MNHGY and CDR2 SAAAGT. V was clipped by 6 bases and J by 4 bases, with 12 bases between them.

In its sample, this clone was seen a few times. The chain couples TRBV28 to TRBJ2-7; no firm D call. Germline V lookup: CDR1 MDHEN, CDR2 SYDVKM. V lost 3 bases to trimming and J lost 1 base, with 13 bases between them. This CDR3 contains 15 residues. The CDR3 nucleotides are TGTGCCAGCAGTTTGAAAGTGACCCCATCCTACGAGCAGTACTTC. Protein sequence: CASSLKVTPSYEQYF.

The CDR3 spells CASSKKGSSGSTDTQYF. The DNA of the CDR3 is TGTGCCAGCAGCAAGAAAGGGTCTAGCGGGAGCACAGATACGCAGTATTTT. This sequence joins TRBV6-8 and TRBJ2-3, with TRBD2 matching 8 bases. V was clipped by 6 bases and J by 0 bases; unmatched bases: 11. CDR1 is MNHGY and CDR2 is SAAAGT in the germline V gene. The CDR3 is 17 residues long.

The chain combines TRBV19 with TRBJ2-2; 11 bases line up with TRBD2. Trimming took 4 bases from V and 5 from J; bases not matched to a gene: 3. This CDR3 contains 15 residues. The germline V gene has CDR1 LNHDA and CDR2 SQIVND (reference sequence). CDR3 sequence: CASSTGLAATGELFF. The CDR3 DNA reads TGTGCCAGTAGTACGGGACTAGCGGCGACCGGGGAGCTGTTTTTT. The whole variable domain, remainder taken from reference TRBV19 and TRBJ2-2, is DGGITQSPKYLFRKEGQNVTLSCEQNLNHDAMYWYRQDPGQGLRLIYYSQIVNDFQKGDIAEGYSVSREKKESFPLTVTSAQKNPTAFYLCASSTGLAATGELFFGEGSRLTVL.

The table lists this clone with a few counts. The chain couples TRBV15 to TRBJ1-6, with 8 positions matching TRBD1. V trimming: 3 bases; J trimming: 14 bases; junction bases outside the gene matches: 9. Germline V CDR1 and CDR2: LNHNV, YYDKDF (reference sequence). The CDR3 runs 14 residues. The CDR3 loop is CATSSLNRGGSLHF. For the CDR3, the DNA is TGTGCCACCAGCAGTCTAAACAGGGGGGGGTCCCTCCACTTT.

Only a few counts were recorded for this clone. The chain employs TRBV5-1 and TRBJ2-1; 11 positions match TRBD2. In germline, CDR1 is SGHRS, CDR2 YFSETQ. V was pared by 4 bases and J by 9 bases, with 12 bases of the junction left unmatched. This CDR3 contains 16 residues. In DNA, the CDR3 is TGCGCCAGCAGCGAAAGGACTAGCGGGTGGGGAAGTGAGCAGTTCTTC. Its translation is CASSERTSGWGSEQFF.

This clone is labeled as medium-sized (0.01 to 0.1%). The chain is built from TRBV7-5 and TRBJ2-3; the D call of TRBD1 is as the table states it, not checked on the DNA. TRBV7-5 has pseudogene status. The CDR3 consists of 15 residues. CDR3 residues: CASSPGQPSTDTQYF. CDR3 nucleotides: TGTGCCAGCAGCCCCGGACAACCGAGCACAGATACGCAGTATTTT.

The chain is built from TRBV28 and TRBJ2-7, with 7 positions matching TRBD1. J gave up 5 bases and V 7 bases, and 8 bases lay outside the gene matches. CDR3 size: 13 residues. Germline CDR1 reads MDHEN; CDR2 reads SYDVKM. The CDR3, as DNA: TGTGCCAGCACCTTCAGGGGGTCCCACGAGCAGTACTTC. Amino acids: CASTFRGSHEQYF.

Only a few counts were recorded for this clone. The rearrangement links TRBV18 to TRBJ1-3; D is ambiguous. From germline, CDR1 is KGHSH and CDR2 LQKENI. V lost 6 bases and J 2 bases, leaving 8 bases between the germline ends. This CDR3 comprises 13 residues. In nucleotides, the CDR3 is TGTGCCAGCTCTATTGATACTGGAAACACCATATATTTT. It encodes CASSIDTGNTIYF.

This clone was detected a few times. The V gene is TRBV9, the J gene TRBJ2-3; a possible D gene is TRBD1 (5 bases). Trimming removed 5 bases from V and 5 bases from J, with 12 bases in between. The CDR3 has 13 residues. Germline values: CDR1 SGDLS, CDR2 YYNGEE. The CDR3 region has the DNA TGTGCCAGCAGTGAAGCACAGGAAGATACGCAGTATTTT. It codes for CASSEAQEDTQYF.

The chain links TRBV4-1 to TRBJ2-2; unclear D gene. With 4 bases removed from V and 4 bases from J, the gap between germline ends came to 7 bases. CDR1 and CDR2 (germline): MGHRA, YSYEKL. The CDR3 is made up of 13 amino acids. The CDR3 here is CASSLGFTGELFF. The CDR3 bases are TGCGCCAGCAGCCTCGGGTTCACCGGGGAGCTGTTTTTT.

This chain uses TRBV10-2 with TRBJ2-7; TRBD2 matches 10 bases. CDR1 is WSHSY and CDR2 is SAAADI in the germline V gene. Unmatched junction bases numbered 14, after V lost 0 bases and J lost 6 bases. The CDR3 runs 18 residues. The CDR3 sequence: CASSESLSPGSGRSEQYF. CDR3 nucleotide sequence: TGCGCCAGCAGTGAGTCTTTAAGTCCCGGTAGCGGGAGGAGCGAGCAGTACTTC.

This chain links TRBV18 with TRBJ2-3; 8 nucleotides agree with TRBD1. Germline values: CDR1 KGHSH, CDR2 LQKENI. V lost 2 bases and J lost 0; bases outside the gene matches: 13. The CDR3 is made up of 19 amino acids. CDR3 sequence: CASSPYFGTGTGSTDTQYF. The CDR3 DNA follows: TGTGCCAGCTCACCATATTTCGGGACCGGGACAGGTAGCACAGATACGCAGTATTTT.

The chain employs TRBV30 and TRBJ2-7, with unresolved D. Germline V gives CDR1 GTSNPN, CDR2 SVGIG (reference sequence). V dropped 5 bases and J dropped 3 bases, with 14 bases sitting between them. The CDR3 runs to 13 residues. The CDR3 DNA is TGTGCCTGGGACGCCGGCCCCCTCTACGAGCAGTACTTC. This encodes CAWDAGPLYEQYF. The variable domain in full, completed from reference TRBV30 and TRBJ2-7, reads SQTIHQWPATLVQPVGSPLSLECTVEGTSNPNLYWYRQAAGRGLQLLFYSVGIGQISSEVPQNLSASRPQDRQFILSSKKLLLSDSGFYLCAWDAGPLYEQYFGPGTRLTVT.

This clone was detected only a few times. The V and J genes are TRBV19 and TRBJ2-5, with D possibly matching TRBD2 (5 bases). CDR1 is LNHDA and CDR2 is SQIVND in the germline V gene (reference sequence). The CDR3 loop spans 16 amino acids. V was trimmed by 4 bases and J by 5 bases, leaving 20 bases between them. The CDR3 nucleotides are TGTGCCAGTAGTAGCGGTCCGGGGTACCTATTCGAGACCCAGTACTTC. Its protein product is CASSSGPGYLFETQYF.

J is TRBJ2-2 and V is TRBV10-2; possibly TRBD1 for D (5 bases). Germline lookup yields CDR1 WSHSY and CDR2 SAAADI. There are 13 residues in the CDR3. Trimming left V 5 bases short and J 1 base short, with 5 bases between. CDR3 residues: CASSRGNTGELFF. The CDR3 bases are TGCGCCAGCAGTAGGGGGAACACCGGGGAGCTGTTTTTT.

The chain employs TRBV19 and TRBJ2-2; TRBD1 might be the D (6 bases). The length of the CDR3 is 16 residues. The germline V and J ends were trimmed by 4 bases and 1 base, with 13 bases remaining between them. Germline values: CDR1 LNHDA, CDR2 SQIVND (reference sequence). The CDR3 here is CASSKNRDKNTGELFF. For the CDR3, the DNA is TGTGCCAGTAGTAAGAATCGGGACAAGAACACCGGGGAGCTGTTTTTT.

The CDR3 reads CASSSEQRTLLSTDTQYF. In nucleotides, the CDR3 is TGTGCCAGCAGCTCGGAACAGCGAACCCTTTTGAGCACAGATACGCAGTATTTT. This chain connects TRBV7-1 to TRBJ2-3, with D uncertain. TRBV7-1 belongs to the ORF category, with a function that is uncertain. Between the trimmed V and J ends, which lost 3 bases and 0 bases, there was a span of 19 bases. CDR3 length equals 18 residues.

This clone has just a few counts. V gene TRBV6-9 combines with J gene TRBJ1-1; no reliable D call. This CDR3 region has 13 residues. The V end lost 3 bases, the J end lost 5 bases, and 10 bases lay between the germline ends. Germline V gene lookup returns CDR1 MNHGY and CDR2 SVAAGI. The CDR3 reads CASSYGSGTEAFF. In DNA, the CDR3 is TGTGCCAGCAGTTACGGTAGCGGGACTGAAGCTTTCTTT.